This TCR beta chain was sequenced during a study of cytomegalovirus exposure and HLA in healthy donors. Study in general: Unique TCR beta sequences numbering around 110 million came from around 180 million T cells in an earlier analysis. Study-level results: Among the CMV-associated chains, a few were confirmed in vitro as specific for CMV antigens. The study recorded some 160 TCR beta chains that were cytomegalovirus-associated.

Of note for this clone: The antigen is not known.

The PCR employed 60 Vbeta primers together with 13 Jbeta primers. Using immunoSEQ multiplex PCR, the repertoire was profiled, and TCRdb retains in-frame clones only, with some absent. The sample comprises about 140,000 clones, 70% of which are singletons, and 1.5% to 2% rests with the top ten. Trimming removed 7 bases from V and 7 bases from J, with 25 bases in between. Germline V CDR1 and CDR2: MDHEN, SYDVKM. This CDR3 contains 17 residues. This sequence was found in a woman younger than 45 in good health and CMV-seronegative. The source material was PBMCs. The chain combines TRBV28 with TRBJ2-2; D is perhaps TRBD2 (7 bases). CDR3 loop: CASNSPGGQGRGGELFF. The CDR3 DNA reads as TGTGCCAGCAACAGTCCGGGGGGACAAGGGAGAGGCGGGGAGCTGTTTTTT.